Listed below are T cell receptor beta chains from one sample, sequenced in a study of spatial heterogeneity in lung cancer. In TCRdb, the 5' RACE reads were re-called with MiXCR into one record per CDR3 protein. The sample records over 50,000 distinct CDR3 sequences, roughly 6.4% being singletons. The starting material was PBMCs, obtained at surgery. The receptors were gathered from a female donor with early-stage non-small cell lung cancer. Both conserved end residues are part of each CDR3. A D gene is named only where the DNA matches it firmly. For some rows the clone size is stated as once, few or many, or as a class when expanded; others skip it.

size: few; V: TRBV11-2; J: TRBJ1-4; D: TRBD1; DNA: TGTGCCAGCAGCTTCGGCGGACAGGGGAATGAAAAACTGTTTTTT; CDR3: CASSFGGQGNEKLFF
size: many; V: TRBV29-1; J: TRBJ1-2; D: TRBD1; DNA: TGCAGCGTTGAAGACCAAAGGGACAGCCCGCGGGGCTACACCTTC; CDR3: CSVEDQRDSPRGYTF
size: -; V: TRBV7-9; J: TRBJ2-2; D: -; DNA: TGTGCCAGCAGCTTTACCCAAACCGGGGAGCTGTTTTTT; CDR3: CASSFTQTGELFF
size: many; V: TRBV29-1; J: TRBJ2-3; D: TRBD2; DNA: TGCAGCGTTGATGAAAGCGGGACCGCAGATACGCAGTATTTT; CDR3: CSVDESGTADTQYF
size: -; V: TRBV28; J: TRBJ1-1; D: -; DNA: TGTGCCAGCAGTTTAGGACAGCAGAACACTGAAGCTTTCTTT; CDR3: CASSLGQQNTEAFF
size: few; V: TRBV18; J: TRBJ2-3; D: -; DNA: TGTGCCAGCTCACCCCAATGGGGGGCCGCAGATACGCAGTATTTT; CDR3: CASSPQWGAADTQYF
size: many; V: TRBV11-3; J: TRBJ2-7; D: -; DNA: TGTGCCAGCAGCTTAAGGACTGATTCCTACGAGCAGTACTTC; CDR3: CASSLRTDSYEQYF
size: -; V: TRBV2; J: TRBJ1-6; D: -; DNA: TGTGCCAGCAAATGGGACGCTGAGGTGGCCCTCCACTTT; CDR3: CASKWDAEVALHF
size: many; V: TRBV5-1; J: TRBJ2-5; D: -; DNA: TGCGCCAGCAGCTTGGGGGGATTAGAGACCCAGTACTTC; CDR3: CASSLGGLETQYF
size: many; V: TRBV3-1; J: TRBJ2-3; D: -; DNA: TGTGCCAGCAGCCACGAGGGTCTGAACACAGATACGCAGTATTTT; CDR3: CASSHEGLNTDTQYF
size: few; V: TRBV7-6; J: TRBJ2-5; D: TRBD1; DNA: TGTGCCAGCAGCTACACAGGGGGCGGAGAGACCCAGTACTTC; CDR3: CASSYTGGGETQYF